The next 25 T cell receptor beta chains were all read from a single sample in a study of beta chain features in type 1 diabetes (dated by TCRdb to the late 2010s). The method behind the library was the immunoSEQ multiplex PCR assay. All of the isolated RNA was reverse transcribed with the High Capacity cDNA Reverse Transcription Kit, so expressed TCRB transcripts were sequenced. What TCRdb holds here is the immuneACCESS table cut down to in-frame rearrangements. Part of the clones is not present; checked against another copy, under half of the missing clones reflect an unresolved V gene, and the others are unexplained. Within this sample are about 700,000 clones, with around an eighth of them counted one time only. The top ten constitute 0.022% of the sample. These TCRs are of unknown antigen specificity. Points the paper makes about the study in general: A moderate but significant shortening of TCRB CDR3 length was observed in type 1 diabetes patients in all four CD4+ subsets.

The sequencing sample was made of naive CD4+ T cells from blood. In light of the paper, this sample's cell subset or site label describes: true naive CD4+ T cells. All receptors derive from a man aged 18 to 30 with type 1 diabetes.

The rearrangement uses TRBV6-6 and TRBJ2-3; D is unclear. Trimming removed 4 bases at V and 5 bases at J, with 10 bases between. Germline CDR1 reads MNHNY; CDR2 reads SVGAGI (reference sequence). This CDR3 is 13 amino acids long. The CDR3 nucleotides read TGTGCCAGCAGTTCCCCGCCCCGAGATACGCAGTATTTT. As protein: CASSSPPRDTQYF.

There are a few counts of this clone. CDR3 nucleotides: TGTGCCAGCACCCCGGGGGGGTACTCACCCCTCCACTTT. Amino acid sequence: CASTPGGYSPLHF. The chain employs TRBV28 and TRBJ1-6, with a tentative D call TRBD1 (5 bases). In germline, CDR1 is MDHEN, CDR2 SYDVKM. The CDR3 is 13 residues long. V dropped 7 bases and J dropped 10 bases, with 14 bases sitting between them.

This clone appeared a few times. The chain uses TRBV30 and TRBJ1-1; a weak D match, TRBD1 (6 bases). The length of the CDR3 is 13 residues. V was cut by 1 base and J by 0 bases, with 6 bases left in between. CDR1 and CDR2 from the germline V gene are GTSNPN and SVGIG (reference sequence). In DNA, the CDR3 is TGTGCCTGGAGTGACAGGGTGAACACTGAAGCTTTCTTT. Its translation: CAWSDRVNTEAFF. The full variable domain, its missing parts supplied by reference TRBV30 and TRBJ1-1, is SQTIHQWPATLVQPVGSPLSLECTVEGTSNPNLYWYRQAAGRGLQLLFYSVGIGQISSEVPQNLSASRPQDRQFILSSKKLLLSDSGFYLCAWSDRVNTEAFFGQGTRLTVV.

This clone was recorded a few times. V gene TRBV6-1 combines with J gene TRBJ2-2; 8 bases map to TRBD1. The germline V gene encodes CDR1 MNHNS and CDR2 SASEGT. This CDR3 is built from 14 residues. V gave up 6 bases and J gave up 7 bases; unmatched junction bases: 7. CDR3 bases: TGTGCCAGCAGCCCCGGACAGGGAGTCGGGGAGCTGTTTTTT. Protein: CASSPGQGVGELFF.

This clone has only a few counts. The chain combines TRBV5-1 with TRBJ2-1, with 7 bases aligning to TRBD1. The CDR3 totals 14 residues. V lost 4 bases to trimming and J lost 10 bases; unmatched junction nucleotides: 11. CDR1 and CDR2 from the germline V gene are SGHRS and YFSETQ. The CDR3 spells CASSPPNDRAEQFF. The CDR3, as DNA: TGCGCCAGCAGCCCACCAAACGACAGGGCGGAGCAGTTCTTC.

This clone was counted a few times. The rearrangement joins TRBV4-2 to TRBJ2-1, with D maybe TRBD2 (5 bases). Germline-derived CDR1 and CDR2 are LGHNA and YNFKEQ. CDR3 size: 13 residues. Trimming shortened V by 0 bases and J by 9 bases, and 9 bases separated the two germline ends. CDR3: CASSQDLAGEQFF. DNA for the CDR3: TGTGCCAGCAGCCAAGATCTAGCCGGTGAGCAGTTCTTC.

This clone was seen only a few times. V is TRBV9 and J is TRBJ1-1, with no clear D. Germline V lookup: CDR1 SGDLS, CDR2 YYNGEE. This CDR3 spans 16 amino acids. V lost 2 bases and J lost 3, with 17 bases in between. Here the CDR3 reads CASSVGAGLSHTEAFF. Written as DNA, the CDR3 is TGTGCCAGCAGCGTGGGAGCTGGATTATCACACACTGAAGCTTTCTTT.

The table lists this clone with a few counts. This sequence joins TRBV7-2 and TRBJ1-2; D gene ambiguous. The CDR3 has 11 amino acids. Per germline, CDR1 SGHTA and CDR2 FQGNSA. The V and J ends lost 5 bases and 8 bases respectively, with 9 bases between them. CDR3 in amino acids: CASSQVMGYTF. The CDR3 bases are TGTGCCAGCAGCCAGGTCATGGGCTACACCTTC.

The CDR3 DNA follows: TGTGCCTGGAGTGTACTTTCGCGGGCTGGGCAGTTCTTC. Protein product: CAWSVLSRAGQFF. V is TRBV30 and J is TRBJ2-1; D perhaps matches TRBD2 (5 bases). The V end lost 0 bases, the J end lost 12 bases, and 15 bases lay between the germline ends. Germline CDR1 reads GTSNPN; CDR2 reads SVGIG (reference sequence). The CDR3 runs to 13 residues.

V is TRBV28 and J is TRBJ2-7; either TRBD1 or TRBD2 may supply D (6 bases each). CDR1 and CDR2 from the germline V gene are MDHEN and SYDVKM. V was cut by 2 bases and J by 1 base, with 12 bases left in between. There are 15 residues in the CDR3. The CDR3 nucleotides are TGTGCCAGCAGTTTAGGGGGGCAGACATCCTACGAGCAGTACTTC. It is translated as CASSLGGQTSYEQYF.

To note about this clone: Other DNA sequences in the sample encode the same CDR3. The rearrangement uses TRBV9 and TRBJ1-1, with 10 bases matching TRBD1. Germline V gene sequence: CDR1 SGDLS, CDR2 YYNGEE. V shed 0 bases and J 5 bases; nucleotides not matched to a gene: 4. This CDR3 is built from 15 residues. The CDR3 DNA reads TGTGCCAGCAGCGTAGGTGGGACAGGGGTAACTGAAGCTTTCTTT. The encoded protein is CASSVGGTGVTEAFF.

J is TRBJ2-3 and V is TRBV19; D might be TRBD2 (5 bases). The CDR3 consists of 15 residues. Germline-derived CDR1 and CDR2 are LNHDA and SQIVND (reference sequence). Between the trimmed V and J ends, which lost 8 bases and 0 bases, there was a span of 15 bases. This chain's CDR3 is CASAGRRTSTDTQYF. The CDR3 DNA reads TGTGCCAGTGCGGGTCGGAGAACTAGCACAGATACGCAGTATTTT.

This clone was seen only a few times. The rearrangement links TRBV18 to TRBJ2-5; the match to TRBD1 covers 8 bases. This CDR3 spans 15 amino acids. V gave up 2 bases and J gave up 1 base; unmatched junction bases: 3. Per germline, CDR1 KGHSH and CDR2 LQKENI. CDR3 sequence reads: CASSPWDRSQETQYF. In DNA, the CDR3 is TGTGCCAGCTCACCATGGGACAGGTCCCAAGAGACCCAGTACTTC. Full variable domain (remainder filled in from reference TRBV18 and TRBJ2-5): NAGVMQNPRHLVRRRGQEARLRCSPMKGHSHVYWYRQLPEEGLKFMVYLQKENIIDESGMPKERFSAEFPKEGPSILRIQQVVRGDSAAYFCASSPWDRSQETQYFGPGTRLLVL.

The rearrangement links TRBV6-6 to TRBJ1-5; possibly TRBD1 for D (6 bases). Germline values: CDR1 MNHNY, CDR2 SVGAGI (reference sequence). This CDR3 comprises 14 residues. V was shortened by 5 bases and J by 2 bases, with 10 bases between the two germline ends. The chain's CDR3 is CASSTGRGNQPQHF. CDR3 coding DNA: TGTGCCAGCAGTACAGGGAGAGGCAATCAGCCCCAGCATTTT.

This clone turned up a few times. This CDR3 reads CASGPWAGRRNTIYF. The CDR3 DNA reads TGTGCTAGTGGTCCATGGGCAGGGAGGAGAAACACCATATATTTT. This chain uses TRBV12-5 with TRBJ1-3, with D perhaps matching TRBD1 (5 bases). This CDR3 is built from 15 residues. V was pared by 5 bases and J by 5 bases, with 16 bases between. The germline V gene has CDR1 LGHNT and CDR2 FRNRAP.

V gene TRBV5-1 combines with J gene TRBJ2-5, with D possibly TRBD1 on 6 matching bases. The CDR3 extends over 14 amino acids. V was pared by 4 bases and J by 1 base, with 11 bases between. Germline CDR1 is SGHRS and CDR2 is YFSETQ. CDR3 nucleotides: TGCGCCAGCAGCCACGGGACACCCCAAGAGACCCAGTACTTC. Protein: CASSHGTPQETQYF.

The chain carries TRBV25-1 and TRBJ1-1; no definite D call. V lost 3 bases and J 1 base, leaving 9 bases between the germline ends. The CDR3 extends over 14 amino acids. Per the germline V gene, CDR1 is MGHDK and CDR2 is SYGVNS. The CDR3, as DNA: TGTGCCAGCAGTGACTTCAGTAGGAACACTGAAGCTTTCTTT. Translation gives CASSDFSRNTEAFF.

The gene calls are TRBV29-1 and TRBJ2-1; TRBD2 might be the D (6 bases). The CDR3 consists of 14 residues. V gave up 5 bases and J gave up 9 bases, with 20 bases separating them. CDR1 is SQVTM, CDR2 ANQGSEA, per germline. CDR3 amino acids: CSVSASGRSGEQFF. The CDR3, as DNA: TGCAGCGTTTCTGCCAGCGGGCGCTCAGGTGAGCAGTTCTTC.

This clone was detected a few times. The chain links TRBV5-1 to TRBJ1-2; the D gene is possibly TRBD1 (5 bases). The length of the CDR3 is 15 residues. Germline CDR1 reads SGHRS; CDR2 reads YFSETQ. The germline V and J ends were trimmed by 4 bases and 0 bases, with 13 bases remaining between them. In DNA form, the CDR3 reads TGCGCCAGCAGCACCGGGACGGTAGCTAACTATGGCTACACCTTC. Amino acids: CASSTGTVANYGYTF.

CDR3 sequence reads: CAINPGLAKYNEQFF. The CDR3 DNA is TGTGCCATCAACCCGGGACTCGCGAAGTACAATGAGCAGTTCTTC. The chain recombines TRBV10-3 with TRBJ2-1, with D maybe TRBD2 (6 bases). Germline V gene data show CDR1 as ENHRY and CDR2 as SYGVKD. The CDR3 contains 15 residues. The V gene lost 7 bases and the J gene lost 4 bases, with 17 bases spanning the gap.

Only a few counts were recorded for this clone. CDR3 sequence (DNA): TGCAGCGTTAGCAACCGGGACAGGGTGGGTGGCTACACCTTC. Translated, it gives CSVSNRDRVGGYTF. This chain joins TRBV29-1 and TRBJ1-2; 9 nucleotides match TRBD1. V lost 5 bases, J lost 7 bases, and 11 bases stayed unmatched. The CDR3 spans 14 residues. CDR1 and CDR2 (germline): SQVTM, ANQGSEA.

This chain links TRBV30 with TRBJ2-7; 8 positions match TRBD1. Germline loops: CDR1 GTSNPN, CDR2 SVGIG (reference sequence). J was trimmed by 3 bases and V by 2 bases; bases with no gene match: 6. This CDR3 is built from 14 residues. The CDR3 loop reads CAWSSGDRIYEQYF. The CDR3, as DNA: TGTGCCTGGAGTTCAGGGGACAGGATCTACGAGCAGTACTTC.

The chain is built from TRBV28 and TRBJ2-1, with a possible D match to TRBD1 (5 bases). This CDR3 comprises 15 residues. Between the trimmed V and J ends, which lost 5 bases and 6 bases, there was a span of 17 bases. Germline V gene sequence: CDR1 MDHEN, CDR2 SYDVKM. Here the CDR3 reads CASSPGAQTLNEQFF. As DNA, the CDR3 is TGTGCCAGCAGTCCTGGGGCACAGACCCTCAATGAGCAGTTCTTC. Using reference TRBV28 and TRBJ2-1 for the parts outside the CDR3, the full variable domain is DVKVTQSSRYLVKRTGEKVFLECVQDMDHENMFWYRQDPGLGLRLIYFSYDVKMKEKGDIPEGYSVSREKKERFSLILESASTNQTSMYLCASSPGAQTLNEQFFGPGTRLTVL.

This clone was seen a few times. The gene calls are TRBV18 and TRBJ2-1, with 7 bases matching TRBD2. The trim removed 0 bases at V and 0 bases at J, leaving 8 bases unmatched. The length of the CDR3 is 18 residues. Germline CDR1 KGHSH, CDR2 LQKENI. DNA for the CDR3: TGTGCCAGCTCACCACCGTCGTGGGGGGGAAACTCCTACAATGAGCAGTTCTTC. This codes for CASSPPSWGGNSYNEQFF.

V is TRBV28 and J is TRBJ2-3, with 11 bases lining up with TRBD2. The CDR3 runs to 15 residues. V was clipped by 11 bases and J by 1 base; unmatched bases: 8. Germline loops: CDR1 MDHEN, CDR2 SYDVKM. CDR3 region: CACIQLAGGTDTQYF. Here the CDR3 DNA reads TGTGCCTGCATCCAACTAGCGGGGGGCACAGATACGCAGTATTTT.